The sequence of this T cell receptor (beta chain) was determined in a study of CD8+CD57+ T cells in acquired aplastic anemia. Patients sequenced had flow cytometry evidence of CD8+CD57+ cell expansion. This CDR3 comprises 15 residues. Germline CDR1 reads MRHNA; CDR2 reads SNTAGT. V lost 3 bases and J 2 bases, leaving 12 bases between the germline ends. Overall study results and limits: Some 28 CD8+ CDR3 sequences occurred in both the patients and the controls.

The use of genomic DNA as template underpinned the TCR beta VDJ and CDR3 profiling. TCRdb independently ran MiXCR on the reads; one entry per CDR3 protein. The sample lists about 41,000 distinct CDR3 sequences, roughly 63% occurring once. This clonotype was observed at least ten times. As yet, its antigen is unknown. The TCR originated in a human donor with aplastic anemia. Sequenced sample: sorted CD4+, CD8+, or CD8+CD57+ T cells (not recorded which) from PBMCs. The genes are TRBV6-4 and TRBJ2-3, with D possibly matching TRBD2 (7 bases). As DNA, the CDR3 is TGTGCCAGCAGTGAAAGTGCGGGGGCCACAGATACGCAGTATTTT. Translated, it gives CASSESAGATDTQYF.